This T cell receptor (beta chain) was sequenced in a study of cytomegalovirus exposure and HLA in healthy donors. A word on this clone: The junction departs from the called germline gene at one end, perhaps through a read error.

Germline-derived CDR1 and CDR2 are SGHRS and YFSETQ. The CDR3 has 13 amino acids. The PCR used 60 Vbeta and 13 Jbeta primers. Using immunoSEQ multiplex PCR, the repertoire was profiled, and TCRdb retains in-frame clones only, with some absent. The sample has about 120,000 clones; about 80% are singletons. This TCR was recovered from a female donor in good health and CMV-seronegative. V gene TRBV5-1 combines with J gene TRBJ1-1; 8 bases match TRBD1. What was sequenced was PBMCs. In nucleotides, the CDR3 is TGCGCCAGCAGCTTGGATCCGGCCTCGACAGGGGCCTTT. Translated, it gives CASSLDPASTGAF.